Sequencing of this TCR beta chain was carried out in a study of blood T cell repertoires in COVID-19. Libraries were prepared by immunoSEQ multiplex PCR; TCRdb keeps only in-frame clonotypes and omits some of them. Here the sample spans about 120,000 clones, more than 75% being singletons. V lost 10 bases and J lost 8; bases outside the gene matches: 10. Germline CDR1 MNHEY, CDR2 SMNVEV (reference sequence). The CDR3 has 12 amino acids. This chain connects TRBV27 to TRBJ1-2; 7 bases fit TRBD1. The specimen sequenced was peripheral blood. The TCR originated in a woman aged 45 to 65 with acute or convalescent COVID-19. The CDR3 DNA reads as TGTGCCACCCAGGGGGTAGGGAACGGCTACACCTTC. Amino acid sequence: CATQGVGNGYTF.